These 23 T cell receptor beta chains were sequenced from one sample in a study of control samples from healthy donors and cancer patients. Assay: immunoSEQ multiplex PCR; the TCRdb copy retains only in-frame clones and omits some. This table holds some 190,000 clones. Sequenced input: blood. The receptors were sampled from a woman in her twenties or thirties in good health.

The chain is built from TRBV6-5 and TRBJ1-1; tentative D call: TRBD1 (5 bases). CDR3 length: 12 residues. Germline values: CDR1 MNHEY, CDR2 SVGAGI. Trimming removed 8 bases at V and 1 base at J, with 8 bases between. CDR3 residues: CASADRNTEAFF. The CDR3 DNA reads TGTGCCAGCGCTGACAGGAACACTGAAGCTTTCTTT.

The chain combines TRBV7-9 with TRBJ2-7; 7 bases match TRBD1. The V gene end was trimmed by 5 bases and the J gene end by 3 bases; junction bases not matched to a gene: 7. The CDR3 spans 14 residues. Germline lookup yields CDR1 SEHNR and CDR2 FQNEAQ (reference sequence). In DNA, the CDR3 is TGTGCCAGCAGCCCGACAGGGTTGTACTACGAGCAGTACTTC. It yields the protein CASSPTGLYYEQYF.

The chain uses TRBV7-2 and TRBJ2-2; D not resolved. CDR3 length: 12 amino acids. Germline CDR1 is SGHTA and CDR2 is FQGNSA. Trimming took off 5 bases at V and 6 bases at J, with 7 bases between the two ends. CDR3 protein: CASSQAAGELFF. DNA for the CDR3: TGTGCCAGCAGCCAAGCCGCCGGGGAGCTGTTTTTT.

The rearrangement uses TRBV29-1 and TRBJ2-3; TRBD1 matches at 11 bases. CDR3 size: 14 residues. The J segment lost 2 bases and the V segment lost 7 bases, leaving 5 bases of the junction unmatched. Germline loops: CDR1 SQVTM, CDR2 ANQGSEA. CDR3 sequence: CSAGTGGPTDTQYF. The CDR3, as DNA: TGCAGCGCCGGGACAGGGGGTCCCACAGATACGCAGTATTTT.

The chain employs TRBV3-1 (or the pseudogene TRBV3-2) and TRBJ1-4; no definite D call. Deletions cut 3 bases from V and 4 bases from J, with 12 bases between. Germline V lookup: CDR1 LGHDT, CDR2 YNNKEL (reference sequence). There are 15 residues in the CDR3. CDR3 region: CASSQERAINEKLFF. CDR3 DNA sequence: TGTGCCAGCAGCCAGGAGAGAGCTATTAATGAAAAACTGTTTTTT.

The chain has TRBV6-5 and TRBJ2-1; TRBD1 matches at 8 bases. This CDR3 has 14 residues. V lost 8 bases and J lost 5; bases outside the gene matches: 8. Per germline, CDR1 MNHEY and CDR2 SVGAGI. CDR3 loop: CASPAYRGDNEQFF. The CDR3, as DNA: TGTGCCAGCCCCGCCTACAGGGGGGACAATGAGCAGTTCTTC.

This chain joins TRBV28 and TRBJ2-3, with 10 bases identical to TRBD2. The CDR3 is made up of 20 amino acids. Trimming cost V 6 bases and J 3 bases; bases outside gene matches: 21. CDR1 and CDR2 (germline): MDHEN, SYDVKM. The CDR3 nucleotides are TGTGCCAGCAGCAAATACTCGGGACTAGCGATCCCGAAGGTAACAGATACGCAGTATTTT. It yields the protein CASSKYSGLAIPKVTDTQYF.

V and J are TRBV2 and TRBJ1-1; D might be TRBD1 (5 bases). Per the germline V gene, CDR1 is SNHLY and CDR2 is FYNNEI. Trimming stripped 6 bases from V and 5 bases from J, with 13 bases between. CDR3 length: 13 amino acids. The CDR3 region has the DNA TGTGCCAGCAGAGGTGGGGCCCCAACTGAAGCTTTCTTT. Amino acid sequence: CASRGGAPTEAFF.

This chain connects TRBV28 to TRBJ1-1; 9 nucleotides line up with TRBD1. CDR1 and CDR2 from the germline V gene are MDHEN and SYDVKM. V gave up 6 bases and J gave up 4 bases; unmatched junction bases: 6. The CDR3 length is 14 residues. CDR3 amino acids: CASRRDRGATEAFF. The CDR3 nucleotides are TGTGCCAGCAGGCGTGACAGGGGGGCCACTGAAGCTTTCTTT. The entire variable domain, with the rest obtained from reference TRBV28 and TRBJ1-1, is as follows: DVKVTQSSRYLVKRTGEKVFLECVQDMDHENMFWYRQDPGLGLRLIYFSYDVKMKEKGDIPEGYSVSREKKERFSLILESASTNQTSMYLCASRRDRGATEAFFGQGTRLTVV.

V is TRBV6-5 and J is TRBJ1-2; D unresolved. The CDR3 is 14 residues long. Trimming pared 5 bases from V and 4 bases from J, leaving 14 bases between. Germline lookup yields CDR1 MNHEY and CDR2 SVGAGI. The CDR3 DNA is TGTGCCAGCAGTCCGAACCGGGCCTTCTATGGCTACACCTTC. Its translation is CASSPNRAFYGYTF.

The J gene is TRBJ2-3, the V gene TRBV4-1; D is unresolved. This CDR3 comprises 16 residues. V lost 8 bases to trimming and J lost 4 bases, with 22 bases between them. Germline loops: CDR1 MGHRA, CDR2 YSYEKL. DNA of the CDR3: TGCGCCAGCGCTCTAAATCCTGTTTTGTCGGCAGATACGCAGTATTTT. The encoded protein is CASALNPVLSADTQYF.

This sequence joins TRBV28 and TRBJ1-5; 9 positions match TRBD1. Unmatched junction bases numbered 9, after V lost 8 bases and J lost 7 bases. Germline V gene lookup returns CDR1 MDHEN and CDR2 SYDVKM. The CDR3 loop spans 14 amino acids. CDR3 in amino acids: CASLGTGNGQPQHF. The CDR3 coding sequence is TGTGCCAGCCTCGGGACAGGGAATGGCCAGCCCCAGCATTTT.

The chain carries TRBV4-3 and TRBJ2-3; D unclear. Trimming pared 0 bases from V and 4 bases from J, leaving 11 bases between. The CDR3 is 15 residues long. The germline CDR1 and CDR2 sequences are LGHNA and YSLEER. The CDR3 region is CASSQDHGVADTQYF. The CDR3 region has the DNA TGCGCCAGCAGCCAAGATCATGGGGTCGCAGATACGCAGTATTTT.

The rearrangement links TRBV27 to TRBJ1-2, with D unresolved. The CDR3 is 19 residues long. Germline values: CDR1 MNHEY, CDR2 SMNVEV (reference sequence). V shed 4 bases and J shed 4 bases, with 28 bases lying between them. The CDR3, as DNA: TGTGCCAGCAGTTCTCTCATGTCCCCAGCTAGCCGGCCGGGCTATGGCTACACCTTC. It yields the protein CASSSLMSPASRPGYGYTF.

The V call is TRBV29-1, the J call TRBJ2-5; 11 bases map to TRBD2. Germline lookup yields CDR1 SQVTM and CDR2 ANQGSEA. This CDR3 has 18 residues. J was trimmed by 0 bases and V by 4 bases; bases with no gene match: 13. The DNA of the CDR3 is TGCAGCGTTGTACTAGCGGGGGCCCTCTTCTTGTACCAAGAGACCCAGTACTTC. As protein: CSVVLAGALFLYQETQYF. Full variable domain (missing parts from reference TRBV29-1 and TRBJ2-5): SAVISQKPSRDICQRGTSLTIQCQVDSQVTMMFWYRQQPGQSLTLIATANQGSEATYESGFVIDKFPISRPNLTFSTLTVSNMSPEDSSIYLCSVVLAGALFLYQETQYFGPGTRLLVL.

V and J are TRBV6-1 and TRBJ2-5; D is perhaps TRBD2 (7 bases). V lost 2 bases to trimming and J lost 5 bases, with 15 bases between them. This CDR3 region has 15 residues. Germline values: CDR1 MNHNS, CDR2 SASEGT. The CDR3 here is CASSEWGGARETQYF. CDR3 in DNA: TGTGCCAGCAGTGAATGGGGGGGGGCGCGGGAGACCCAGTACTTC.

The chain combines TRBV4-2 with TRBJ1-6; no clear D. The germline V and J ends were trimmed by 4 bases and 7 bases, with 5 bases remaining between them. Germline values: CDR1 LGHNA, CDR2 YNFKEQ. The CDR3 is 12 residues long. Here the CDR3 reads CASSLVNSPLHF. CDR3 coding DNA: TGTGCCAGCAGCCTAGTAAATTCACCCCTCCACTTT.

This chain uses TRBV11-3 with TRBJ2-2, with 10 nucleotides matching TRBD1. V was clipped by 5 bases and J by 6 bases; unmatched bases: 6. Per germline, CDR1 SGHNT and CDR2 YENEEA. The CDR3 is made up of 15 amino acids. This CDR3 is CASSLGTGVSGELFF. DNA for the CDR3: TGTGCCAGCAGCCTCGGGACAGGGGTCTCCGGGGAGCTGTTTTTT.

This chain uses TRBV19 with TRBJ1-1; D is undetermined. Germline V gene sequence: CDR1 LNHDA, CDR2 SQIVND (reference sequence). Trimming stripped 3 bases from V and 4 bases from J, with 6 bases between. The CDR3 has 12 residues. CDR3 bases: TGTGCCAGTAGTATTGGAGCCACTGAAGCTTTCTTT. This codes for CASSIGATEAFF.

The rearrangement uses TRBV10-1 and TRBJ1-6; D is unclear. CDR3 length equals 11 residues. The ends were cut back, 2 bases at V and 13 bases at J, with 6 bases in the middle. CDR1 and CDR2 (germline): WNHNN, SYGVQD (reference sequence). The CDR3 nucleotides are TGCGCCAGCAGTGAGCGTGATCCCCTCCACTTT. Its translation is CASSERDPLHF.

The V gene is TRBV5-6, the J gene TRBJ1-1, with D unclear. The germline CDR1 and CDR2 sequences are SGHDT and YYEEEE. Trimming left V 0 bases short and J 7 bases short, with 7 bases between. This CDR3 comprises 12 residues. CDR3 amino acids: CASSLVSGEAFF. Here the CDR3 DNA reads TGTGCCAGCAGCTTGGTTAGCGGTGAAGCTTTCTTT.

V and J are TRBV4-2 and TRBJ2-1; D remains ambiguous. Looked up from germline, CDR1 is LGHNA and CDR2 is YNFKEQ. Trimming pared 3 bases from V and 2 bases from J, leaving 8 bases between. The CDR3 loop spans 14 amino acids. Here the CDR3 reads CASSHPGPYNEQFF. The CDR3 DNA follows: TGTGCCAGCAGCCACCCTGGACCCTACAATGAGCAGTTCTTC.

In DNA form, the CDR3 reads TGTGCCAGCAGTGGGGGACGGGGTCGCTACGAGCAGTACTTC. It is translated as CASSGGRGRYEQYF. The chain joins TRBV7-2 to TRBJ2-7; D is possibly TRBD1 or TRBD2 (5 bases each). Germline V lookup: CDR1 SGHTA, CDR2 FQGNSA. The germline V and J ends were trimmed by 6 bases and 3 bases, with 15 bases remaining between them. The CDR3 contains 14 residues.